Listed below are T cell receptor beta chains from one sample, sequenced in a study of CD8 T cells in Susac syndrome. From the immunoSEQ multiplex PCR reads, TCRdb called clonotypes with MiXCR, one entry per CDR3 protein. The sample has roughly 150,000 distinct CDR3 sequences; roughly 95% are singletons. Sequenced: CD4+ T cells from PBMCs. The source is a human donor with Susac syndrome. The CDR3 runs from the conserved cysteine through the conserved F or W. A D gene is named only where the DNA matches it firmly. A clone size is listed for some rows: how often the clone was seen (once, few, many), or a class if it is expanded.

V	J	size	D	length	DNA	CDR3
TRBV19	TRBJ2-2	-	TRBD2	14	TGTGCCAGTAGGGGGACTAGCCGAGCCGGGGAGCTGTTTTTT	CASRGTSRAGELFF
TRBV20-1	TRBJ1-2	-	-	12	TGCAGTGCTCCCCGGGCTAACTATGGCTACACCTTC	CSAPRANYGYTF
TRBV15	TRBJ2-1	-	TRBD2	15	TGTGCCACCAGCGTCTGGCGGGGGGGTGGGAATGAGCAGTTCTTC	CATSVWRGGGNEQFF
TRBV7-9	TRBJ2-7	-	-	13	TGTGCCAGCAGCTCCATGGCTCCCCACGAGCAGTACTTC	CASSSMAPHEQYF
TRBV5-1	TRBJ2-1	-	-	14	TGCGCCAGCAGCTTAATGGCGGGGCGCAATGAGCAGTTCTTC	CASSLMAGRNEQFF
TRBV13	TRBJ2-5	-	TRBD2	17	TGTGCCAGCAGCTTACGTACAGCGGGGGGCTTTCAAGAGACCCAGTACTTC	CASSLRTAGGFQETQYF
TRBV20-1	TRBJ1-2	-	TRBD1	13	TGCAGCCTACCCGGACAGGGGAACTATGGCTACACCTTC	CSLPGQGNYGYTF
TRBV4-1	TRBJ2-7	few	-	11	TGCGCCAGCAGCCAAGATGTCGACCAGTACTTC	CASSQDVDQYF
TRBV12-3/TRBV12-4	TRBJ1-1	-	-	16	TGTGCCAGCAGTTTAGGGGAGAGGGCCCGGAACACTGAAGCTTTCTTT	CASSLGERARNTEAFF
TRBV21-1	TRBJ1-2	-	-	10	TGTGCCCCTCGAGCTCGGGGCTACACCTTC	CAPRARGYTF
TRBV20-1	TRBJ2-7	-	TRBD2	13	TGCAGTGCGAGACGGGGGGGAACCTACGAGCAGTACTTC	CSARRGGTYEQYF
TRBV9	TRBJ2-2	few	-	14	TGTGCCAGCAGCGTAGAACAGGGTGCCGGGGAGCTGTTTTTT	CASSVEQGAGELFF
TRBV29-1	TRBJ2-5	-	-	11	TGCAGCGGTAGAAAGCAAGAGACCCAGTACTTC	CSGRKQETQYF
TRBV3-1	TRBJ2-2	-	TRBD2	13	TGTGCCAGCAGCCAGACTAGCGGGCAGGAGCTGTTTTTT	CASSQTSGQELFF
TRBV29-1	TRBJ1-2	-	-	12	TGCAGCGTTGAAAAGACAGTATATGGCTACACCTTC	CSVEKTVYGYTF
TRBV3-1	TRBJ2-1	-	TRBD2	14	TGTGCCAGCGGGGGACTAGCGGGCCACAATGAGCAGTTCTTC	CASGGLAGHNEQFF
TRBV4-2	TRBJ2-1	-	-	15	TGTGCCAGCAGCCAAGATCGGCCCCTGTATAATGAGCAGTTCTTC	CASSQDRPLYNEQFF
TRBV29-1	TRBJ2-3	-	TRBD1	17	TGCAGCGTTGATCACAAGGGGGACAGGGGGCATCTGTATACGCAGTATTTT	CSVDHKGDRGHLYTQYF
TRBV11-2	TRBJ2-4	-	-	18	TGTGCCAGCAGCCCCCCTGCCTCCCAGATCTTAGCCAAAAACATTCAGTACTTC	CASSPPASQILAKNIQYF
TRBV20-1	TRBJ2-1	-	-	14	TGCAGTGCTAGTCCCCCTAGGTCGTACAATGAGCAGTTCTTC	CSASPPRSYNEQFF
TRBV6-5	TRBJ2-3	-	-	12	TGTGCCAGCAGGGCTTACACAGATACGCAGTATTTT	CASRAYTDTQYF
TRBV20-1	TRBJ2-3	-	-	14	TGCAGTGCTAGAGTCCTCGGCAGCACAGATACGCAGTATTTT	CSARVLGSTDTQYF
TRBV2	TRBJ1-2	-	TRBD1	14	TGTGCCAGCAGGGCCGGGACAGGGGGCTATGGCTACACCTTC	CASRAGTGGYGYTF
TRBV25-1	TRBJ1-6	-	-	13	TGTGCCAGCAGTGCCTACAAGGGTTCACCCCTCCACTTT	CASSAYKGSPLHF
TRBV18	TRBJ2-3	once	TRBD2	16	TGTGCCAGCTCACCACCCGGCGGGGGGTTGACAGATACGCAGTATTTT	CASSPPGGGLTDTQYF
TRBV12-3/TRBV12-4	TRBJ2-1	-	-	16	TGTGCCAGCAGCTCCCCCAGCGGGCCCCCCTACAATGAGCAGTTCTTC	CASSSPSGPPYNEQFF
TRBV2	TRBJ2-3	-	-	12	TGTGCGGGACAAGGGGCGGGAGATACGCAGTATTTT	CAGQGAGDTQYF
TRBV6-6	TRBJ2-5	-	-	13	TGTGCCAGCACCCCCCAGGGGCTGGAGACCCAGTACTTC	CASTPQGLETQYF
TRBV6-5	TRBJ1-1	-	-	16	TGTGCCAGCAGTTACTCCGGGACAACTCGAAGGACTGAAGCTTTCTTT	CASSYSGTTRRTEAFF
TRBV5-6	TRBJ2-7	-	-	16	TGTGCCAGCAGCTTGGAATGGTCGGGCCTTAACTACGAGCAGTACTTC	CASSLEWSGLNYEQYF
TRBV12-3/TRBV12-4	TRBJ1-1	once	-	11	TGTGCCAGCAGTTCCTCTGCTGAAGCTTTCTTT	CASSSSAEAFF
TRBV7-2	TRBJ2-5	-	-	13	TGTGCCAGCAGCTTATGGGAGCGGGAGACCCAGTACTTC	CASSLWERETQYF
TRBV20-1	TRBJ1-1	-	-	12	TGCAGTGCTAGTTTGGCCTCCGATGAAGCTTTCTTT	CSASLASDEAFF
TRBV7-2	TRBJ1-5	-	TRBD1	14	TGTGCCAGCAGCTTACAGGGGGCTAATCAGCCCCAGCATTTT	CASSLQGANQPQHF
TRBV2	TRBJ2-1	-	-	11	TGTGCCAGCAGACAAGTTAATGAGCAGTTCTTC	CASRQVNEQFF
TRBV15	TRBJ1-1	-	-	15	TGTGCCACCAGCAGACAGGTAGGGTTGAACACTGAAGCTTTCTTT	CATSRQVGLNTEAFF
TRBV20-1	TRBJ2-5	-	TRBD2	13	TGCAGTCTCTCGCCTAGCGGAGGGGAGACCCAGTACTTC	CSLSPSGGETQYF
TRBV9	TRBJ2-5	-	-	15	TGTGCCAGCAGCGTAGATGGGGCGGCTCGCGAGACCCAGTACTTC	CASSVDGAARETQYF
TRBV5-6	TRBJ2-1	-	-	15	TGTGCCAGCAGCTCGCTTAAAACCTCCTACAATGAGCAGTTCTTC	CASSSLKTSYNEQFF
TRBV15	TRBJ1-2	once	TRBD1	15	TGTGCCACCAGCAGAGATCGAGGACAGGGTGGTGGCTACACCTTC	CATSRDRGQGGGYTF
TRBV12-3/TRBV12-4	TRBJ2-7	-	-	14	TGTGCCAGCAGTGCCCGTTATTCGGACTACGAGCAGTACTTC	CASSARYSDYEQYF
TRBV18	TRBJ1-5	-	-	13	TGTGCCAGCTCACCCCCGGGGGAACAGCCCCAGCATTTT	CASSPPGEQPQHF
TRBV20-1	TRBJ2-5	once	-	15	TGCAGTGCTACGGGGTTCCACGGGAATCAAGAGACCCAGTACTTC	CSATGFHGNQETQYF
TRBV20-1	TRBJ1-6	-	-	14	TGCAGTGCTAGAGTAGGGGAGATTAATTCACCCCTCCACTTT	CSARVGEINSPLHF
TRBV4-3	TRBJ2-3	once	-	15	TGCGCCAGCGGTAGGGAAGGGGGTGGCACAGATACGCAGTATTTT	CASGREGGGTDTQYF
TRBV7-6	TRBJ2-3	-	-	15	TGTGCCAGCAGCCTGGGGGCAGCCGGCCCAGATACGCAGTATTTT	CASSLGAAGPDTQYF
TRBV13	TRBJ2-3	-	TRBD1	15	TGTGCCAGCAGCCGGAGGGACAGGGGCACAGATACGCAGTATTTT	CASSRRDRGTDTQYF
TRBV7-2	TRBJ2-7	-	-	14	TGTGCCAGCAGCTTAGGCACAGGCTTTATGGAGCAGTACTTC	CASSLGTGFMEQYF
TRBV12-3/TRBV12-4	TRBJ2-1	-	TRBD2	15	TGTGCCAGCAGTTTAGGAGCGGGGGAATACAATGAGCAGTTCTTC	CASSLGAGEYNEQFF
TRBV15	TRBJ2-2	-	-	13	TGTGCCACCGCCGGGCCTAACACCGGGGAGCTGTTTTTT	CATAGPNTGELFF
TRBV10-2	TRBJ1-1	-	-	13	TGCGCCAGCCAAGCAGGGTGGGAGACTGAAGCTTTCTTT	CASQAGWETEAFF
TRBV3-1	TRBJ2-5	-	TRBD2	14	TGTGCCAGCAGCCTGACTAGCGGGCCAGAGACCCAGTACTTC	CASSLTSGPETQYF
TRBV14	TRBJ2-5	-	TRBD2	14	TGTGCCAGCAGCGCGGGGGTCCGGTCGGAGACCCAGTACTTC	CASSAGVRSETQYF